Included here is one T cell receptor (beta chain) sequence, with context. The data are from a study of shared T cell receptors in the human thymus. Assay: immunoSEQ multiplex PCR; the TCRdb copy retains only in-frame clones and omits some. The sample contains approximately 730,000 clones, 70% to 90% of which appear only once. The CDR3 consists of 17 residues. V shed 1 base and J shed 6 bases, with 19 bases lying between them. Germline V gene sequence: CDR1 MNHNS, CDR2 SASEGT. These data were also reused for a study on human thymus T cells. That paper states: Resections were taken during corrective heart surgery, and the thymus tissue came from these. Gene usage for V and J segments appeared biased in thymic and blood repertoires. Reports from related research described highly overlapping thymic repertoires among unrelated individuals.

Source material: thymocytes. J is TRBJ1-5 and V is TRBV6-1, with D tentatively TRBD1 (5 bases). This sequence originates from a girl under three years old with a congenital heart defect. CDR3 in amino acids: CASSEVVGVGGGQPQHF. CDR3 DNA: TGTGCCAGCAGTGAAGTGGTAGGGGTCGGCGGGGGTCAGCCCCAGCATTTT.